These 5 T cell receptor beta chains came from one sample sequenced in a study of tissue T cells after allogeneic stem cell transplantation (dated 2022 in TCRdb). Library creation used the immunoSEQ multiplex PCR assay. The table comes from immuneACCESS by way of TCRdb, which keeps in-frame sequences with V and J called. Part of the clones is missing from these tables; in studies checked, under half for an unresolved V gene and the rest for unknown reasons. This sample comprises roughly 8,600 clones, more than 35% of them detected only once. The top ten constitute around 3% of the sample. Reading the label with the study, this specimen's time point is: mouse harvest day 14 after allogeneic transplant. Each mouse graft, delivered by tail vein injection, combined 10^6 splenic CD5+ T cells with 10^7 T-cell-depleted bone marrow cells. Sequenced input: skin. The receptors shown here come from a female BALB/c mouse given C57BL/6 T cells with graft-versus-host disease after an allogeneic hematopoietic cell transplant.

This clone was detected only a few times. Gene names are the mouse ones. The read terminates 1 residue ahead of where the CDR3 ends, so the germline J gene completes it. The chain couples TRBV3 to TRBJ2-7; 10 bases are shared with TRBD2. With 2 bases clipped from V and 5 bases from J, the junction kept 6 bases outside the gene matches. Germline assignment: CDR1 SNHLY and CDR2 FYNGKV (reference sequence). CDR3 length equals 15 residues. The CDR3 protein is CASSLRVLGGNEQYF. The covered CDR3 bases are TGTGCCAGCAGCTTACGAGTACTGGGGGGGAATGAACAGTAC.

With regard to this clone: Any gene name here is a mouse gene name. The part of the CDR3 DNA that was read is TGTGCCAGCAGCCAATGGACAGAAGACACCCAGTAC. This sequence encodes CASSQWTEDTQY. The whole CDR3 protein is CASSQWTEDTQYF. V is TRBV5 and J is TRBJ2-5; perhaps TRBD1 as D (6 bases). The read ends 1 residue before the CDR3 terminus; that terminus is restored from the germline J gene. CDR1 is LGHNA and CDR2 is YNLKQL in the germline V gene (reference sequence). The CDR3 length is 13 residues. Deletions cut 2 bases from V and 4 bases from J, with 7 bases between.

On this clone itself: Mouse names are used for the genes. The read ends 1 residue early relative to the CDR3; the germline J gene fills the gap. This chain links TRBV3 with TRBJ2-5, with D possibly being TRBD2 (6 bases). Deletions cut 2 bases from V and 3 bases from J, with 9 bases between. Germline CDR1 reads SNHLY; CDR2 reads FYNGKV (reference sequence). The CDR3 contains 14 residues. Here the CDR3 reads CASSLWLGQDTQYF. CDR3 DNA, as far as it was read: TGTGCCAGCAGCTTATGGCTGGGGCAAGACACCCAGTAC.

A few counts support this clone. Gene labels here are mouse ones. The CDR3 here is CASSDLNQDTQYF. The DNA read from the CDR3 is TGTGCCAGCAGTGATCTTAACCAAGACACCCAGTAC. The chain has TRBV13-3 and TRBJ2-5; D gene unclear. The read terminates 1 residue before the CDR3 end, so the remaining end is supplied by the germline J gene. The CDR3 runs to 13 residues. Between the trimmed V and J ends, which lost 1 base and 0 bases, there was a span of 3 bases. The germline CDR1 and CDR2 sequences are NNHDY and SYVADS.

This clone was seen a few times. All gene names here are mouse names. The sequence runs out 1 residue before the end of the CDR3; the remainder is reconstructed from the germline J gene. The rearrangement uses TRBV26 and TRBJ2-7; 8 bases map to TRBD2. Trimming took 2 bases from V and 0 from J; bases not matched to a gene: 3. The CDR3 covers 15 residues. The germline V gene encodes CDR1 KGHPV and CDR2 FQNQEV (reference sequence). The CDR3 DNA, read in part, is TGTGCCAGCAGTCTGGACTGGGGTAGCTCCTATGAACAGTAC. It specifies CASSLDWGSSYEQY. The full CDR3 is CASSLDWGSSYEQYF.